This T cell receptor beta chain was identified in a study of blood T cell repertoires in COVID-19. Study details: PBMCs, B-cell-depleted T cells, or T cells were the source of the cDNA or gDNA that made up the material.

This table comes from immunoSEQ multiplex PCR, and its TCRdb copy is limited to in-frame clones, with some not included. The table includes about 42,000 clones, approximately 73% detected once. This clone was seen a single time. The CDR3 consists of 13 residues. The germline CDR1 and CDR2 sequences are SQVTM and ANQGSEA. V lost 3 bases to trimming and J lost 4 bases, with 12 bases between them. This receptor was taken from a man older than 75 with acute or convalescent COVID-19. J is TRBJ1-1 and V is TRBV29-1, with D possibly TRBD1 on 5 matching bases. The sample consisted of peripheral blood. The CDR3 nucleotides read TGCAGCGTTGATGAGGGGAGGAGCACTGAAGCTTTCTTT. Translation gives CSVDEGRSTEAFF. The complete variable domain, with remaining parts taken from reference TRBV29-1 and TRBJ1-1, reads SAVISQKPSRDICQRGTSLTIQCQVDSQVTMMFWYRQQPGQSLTLIATANQGSEATYESGFVIDKFPISRPNLTFSTLTVSNMSPEDSSIYLCSVDEGRSTEAFFGQGTRLTVV.